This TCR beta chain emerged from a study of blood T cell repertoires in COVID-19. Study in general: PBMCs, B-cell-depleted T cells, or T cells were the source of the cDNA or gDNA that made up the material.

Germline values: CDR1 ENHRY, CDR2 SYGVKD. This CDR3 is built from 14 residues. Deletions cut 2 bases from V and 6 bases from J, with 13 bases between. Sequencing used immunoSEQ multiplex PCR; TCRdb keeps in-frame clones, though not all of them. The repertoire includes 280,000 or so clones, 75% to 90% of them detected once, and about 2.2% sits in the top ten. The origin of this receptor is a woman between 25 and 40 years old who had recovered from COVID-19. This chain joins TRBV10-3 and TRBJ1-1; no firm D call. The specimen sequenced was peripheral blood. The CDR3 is CAISEDQGRAEAFF. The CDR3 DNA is TGTGCCATCAGTGAGGATCAAGGGAGGGCTGAAGCTTTCTTT.